These 11 T cell receptor beta chains were sequenced from one sample in a study of blood T cells in healthy people across ages. Primed by a sample-barcoded 5' primer and a J-beta primer mix, a second PCR proceeded for 7 to 11 cycles. One entry per CDR3 protein results from TCRdb running MiXCR on the 5' RACE reads. The sample holds approximately 1.5 million distinct CDR3 sequences; about 31% are singletons and the top ten take 10% to 12%. Sequencing was carried out using blood. The receptors here all came from a woman in her twenties or thirties in good health.

About this clonotype: An end of the junction does not agree with germline; a read error may underlie this. This rearrangement joins TRBV19 to TRBJ2-1; possibly TRBD2 for D (6 bases). The CDR3 is 14 residues long. Germline-derived CDR1 and CDR2 are LNHDA and SQIVND (reference sequence). CDR3 in amino acids: CVSSGGNSYNEQFF. In DNA, the CDR3 is TGTGTCAGTAGCGGCGGCAACTCCTACAATGAGCAGTTCTTC.

This clonotype has a handful of counts. V usage is TRBV15 and J usage is TRBJ1-4; D is possibly TRBD1 (5 bases). The germline V gene encodes CDR1 LNHNV and CDR2 YYDKDF (reference sequence). The ends were cut back, 3 bases at V and 1 base at J, with 12 bases in the middle. The length of the CDR3 is 16 residues. CDR3 amino acids: CATSRSRGETNEKLFF. In DNA form, the CDR3 reads TGTGCCACCAGCAGGTCTAGGGGAGAAACTAATGAAAAACTGTTTTTT.

On this clonotype: A much larger clone sits a single nucleotide away, making a read error possible. This chain joins TRBV20-1 and TRBJ2-4, with D perhaps matching TRBD1 (6 bases). Near its end, the DNA agrees better with TRBJ2-7, so the J call may be wrong. This CDR3 is 14 amino acids long. Germline CDR1 DFQATT, CDR2 SNEGSKA (reference sequence). The CDR3 loop is CSVRDNRERDEQYF. The CDR3 DNA is TGCAGTGTTAGAGACAACAGGGAGAGGGACGAGCAGTACTTC.

This clonotype has only a few counts. The chain carries TRBV3-1 and TRBJ2-5; D might be TRBD1 (5 bases). The J call may be mistaken, given a closer DNA end match to TRBJ2-7. Germline CDR1 and CDR2: LGHDT and YNNKEL (reference sequence). CDR3 length equals 17 residues. CDR3 DNA sequence: TGTGCCAGCAGCCCCCTTGGTCTGGCAGGGCTCTCCTACGAGCAGTACTTC. Residues: CASSPLGLAGLSYEQYF.

The sample holds a few counts of this clonotype. The genes are TRBV7-9 and TRBJ1-6; 8 bases are a match to TRBD1. Per germline, CDR1 SEHNR and CDR2 FQNEAQ (reference sequence). The CDR3 has 14 amino acids. V gave up 6 bases and J gave up 10 bases; unmatched junction bases: 8. The CDR3 DNA reads as TGTGCCAGCAGTCCAGGACAGGGTGTCTCACCCCTCCACTTT. Its translation is CASSPGQGVSPLHF.

J is TRBJ1-1 and V is TRBV27, with 10 bases that match TRBD1. This CDR3 spans 17 amino acids. Trimming cost V 2 bases and J 1 base; bases outside gene matches: 7. From germline, CDR1 is MNHEY and CDR2 SMNVEV (reference sequence). CDR3 sequence: CASSLGDRGLPNTEAFF. Here the CDR3 DNA reads TGTGCCAGCAGTTTAGGGGACAGGGGACTACCGAACACTGAAGCTTTCTTT.

On this clonotype: This sequence may be a read error, since a much larger clone differs from it by one base. A read error is likely, as this CDR3 ends without the conserved phenylalanine or tryptophan. The chain couples TRBV4-1 to TRBJ1-2; possibly TRBD1 for D (5 bases). This CDR3 contains 14 residues. The germline V gene has CDR1 MGHRA and CDR2 YSYEKL. Trimming took 1 base from V and 2 from J, leaving 8 bases between them. CDR3 sequence (DNA): TGCGCCAGCAGCCAAGTCCAGGGAAACTATGGCTACACCTGC. Its protein is CASSQVQGNYGYTC.

This clonotype occurred many times. The chain uses TRBV28 and TRBJ2-7; perhaps TRBD2 as D (5 bases). The CDR3 loop spans 11 amino acids. Germline-derived CDR1 and CDR2 are MDHEN and SYDVKM. The V end was cut by 4 bases, the J end by 6 bases, with 7 bases between. The CDR3 protein is CASSWAGEQYF. The CDR3 DNA reads TGTGCCAGCAGTTGGGCGGGCGAGCAGTACTTC.

The V gene is TRBV20-1, the J gene TRBJ1-1, with 7 positions matching TRBD1. V dropped 3 bases and J dropped 4; count of bases not matched to a gene: 2. Per the germline V gene, CDR1 is DFQATT and CDR2 is SNEGSKA (reference sequence). This CDR3 region has 12 residues. The CDR3 loop reads CSASRGFTEAFF. CDR3 bases: TGCAGTGCTAGCAGGGGGTTCACTGAAGCTTTCTTT.

Many counts were recorded for this clonotype. V is TRBV12-3 or TRBV12-4 and J is TRBJ2-1, with 9 bases identical to TRBD1. CDR3 length equals 18 residues. V lost 5 bases, J lost 7 bases, and 18 bases stayed unmatched. CDR3 in amino acids: CASSPDRGYHHGKNEQFF. CDR3 DNA sequence: TGTGCCAGCAGTCCTGACAGGGGGTACCACCATGGTAAAAATGAGCAGTTCTTC.

The DNA for the CDR3 is TGTGCCAGCAGCCAACCCGGGACAGGCTACTATGGCTACACCTTC. Translating gives CASSQPGTGYYGYTF. The chain couples TRBV14 to TRBJ1-2, with TRBD1 identical over 8 bases. CDR1 and CDR2 (germline): SGHDN, FVKESK. This CDR3 has 15 amino acids. Losses at the gene ends were 2 bases for V and 3 bases for J; bases not matched to a gene: 5. The full variable domain, completed using reference TRBV14 and TRBJ1-2, is EAGVTQFPSHSVIEKGQTVTLRCDPISGHDNLYWYRRVMGKEIKFLLHFVKESKQDESGMPNNRFLAERTGGTYSTLKVQPAELEDSGVYFCASSQPGTGYYGYTFGSGTRLTVV.